These 8 T cell receptor beta chains share one sample of origin, sequenced in a study of T cells in Graves' hyperthyroidism and ophthalmopathy. What was amplified from RNA transcripts were TCR beta CDR3 regions. In the first-round RT-PCR of the TCR CDR3, the HTBI primer set was used. MiXCR, applied by TCRdb to the multiplex PCR reads, yields one record per CDR3 protein. The data hold fewer than 750,000 distinct CDR3 sequences, with over 12% observed a single time. The sample was blood. All receptors come from a woman aged 40 to 55 with Graves' ophthalmopathy.

This clonotype was counted many times. This chain uses TRBV6-1 with TRBJ2-7; no clear D gene. The CDR3 contains 13 residues. Per the germline V gene, CDR1 is MNHNS and CDR2 is SASEGT. The V and J ends lost 4 bases and 7 bases respectively, with 14 bases between them. The chain's CDR3 is CASSVRMGWEQYF. The DNA for the CDR3 is TGTGCCAGCAGTGTTAGGATGGGATGGGAGCAGTACTTC.

This clonotype was counted a few times. This sequence may be a read error, since a much larger clone differs from it by one base. The chain recombines TRBV9 with TRBJ1-2; possibly TRBD1 for D (6 bases). The V end lost 0 bases, the J end lost 8 bases, and 11 bases lay between the germline ends. The CDR3 consists of 13 residues. From germline, CDR1 is SGDLS and CDR2 YYNGEE. The CDR3 spells CASSVAGVYGYTF. CDR3 coding DNA: TGTGCCAGCAGCGTAGCAGGGGTCTACGGCTACACCTTC.

The sample holds many counts of this clonotype. The V call is TRBV29-1, the J call TRBJ2-3; TRBD1 agrees at 11 bases. The trim removed 0 bases at V and 0 bases at J, leaving 11 bases unmatched. CDR1 SQVTM and CDR2 ANQGSEA come from the germline V gene. The CDR3 runs 19 residues. Written as DNA, the CDR3 is TGCAGCGTTGAAGATCTCGGGACAGGGGGGCGGGTTAGCACAGATACGCAGTATTTT. Its translation is CSVEDLGTGGRVSTDTQYF.

This clonotype was detected many times. The gene calls are TRBV6-5 and TRBJ2-7, with 7 bases that match TRBD2. CDR1 is MNHEY, CDR2 SVGAGI, per germline. CDR3 length: 16 amino acids. Germline trimming cut 8 bases from V and 7 bases from J; bases unmatched to any gene: 20. The CDR3 DNA reads as TGTGCCAGCGCGGGCAGTGAGCGGGGAGAGGGGAGAGAGCAGTACTTC. Its translation is CASAGSERGEGREQYF.

This clonotype was seen at least ten times. The V gene is TRBV12-3 or TRBV12-4, the J gene TRBJ1-1; D is possibly TRBD1 (6 bases). Trimming removed 5 bases from V and 5 bases from J, with 9 bases in between. CDR3 length: 12 residues. In DNA, the CDR3 is TGTGCCAGCAGTCCCGGGACAACTGAAGCTTTCTTT. This sequence encodes CASSPGTTEAFF.

This clonotype has ten or more counts. The CDR3 region is CSARMRGHGGEAFF. Here the CDR3 DNA reads TGCAGTGCTAGAATGAGGGGACACGGAGGTGAAGCTTTCTTT. V is TRBV20-1 and J is TRBJ1-1, with TRBD1 as a possible D gene (6 bases). This CDR3 contains 14 residues. V dropped 2 bases and J dropped 7 bases, with 17 bases sitting between them. From germline, CDR1 is DFQATT and CDR2 SNEGSKA (reference sequence).

This chain connects TRBV7-2 to TRBJ1-5; a possible D gene is TRBD1 (5 bases). The CDR3 covers 15 residues. V was cut by 1 base and J by 2 bases, with 9 bases left in between. CDR1 SGHTA and CDR2 FQGNSA come from the germline V gene. The CDR3 spells CASSLGQLGNQPQHF. The CDR3, as DNA: TGTGCCAGCAGCTTAGGACAGTTGGGCAATCAGCCCCAGCATTTT. The full variable domain, in which reference TRBV7-2 and TRBJ1-5 provide the parts outside the CDR3, is GAGVSQSPSNKVTEKGKDVELRCDPISGHTALYWYRQSLGQGLEFLIYFQGNSAPDKSGLPSDRFSAERTGGSVSTLTIQRTQQEDSAVYLCASSLGQLGNQPQHFGDGTRLSIL.

This clonotype has ten or more counts. This chain connects TRBV6-1 to TRBJ2-7; 9 nucleotides match TRBD1. Germline V gene sequence: CDR1 MNHNS, CDR2 SASEGT. CDR3 length: 15 amino acids. V lost 7 bases and J lost 2; bases outside the gene matches: 9. The CDR3 DNA follows: TGTGCCAGCACCGATAACAGGGGGCCCCCCTACGAGCAGTACTTC. The encoded protein is CASTDNRGPPYEQYF.